The present entry profiles one T cell receptor (beta chain) with its context. TCR beta sequencing covered blood CD8+ and CD4+ T cells. Negative isolation was used for CD8+ and CD4+ T cells and FACS enrichment for TEMRA cells. This record belongs to a study of CD8 T cells in Susac syndrome. The germline V gene has CDR1 SQVTM and CDR2 ANQGSEA. V lost 8 bases, J lost 1 base, and 11 bases lay in between. The CDR3 consists of 12 residues. RNA, at about 0.45 to 1 ug, was reverse transcribed with random hexamers. TCR beta CDR3 was amplified by immunoSEQ multiplex PCR. This amplification extended across 54 Vbeta and 13 Jbeta segments. TCRdb independently ran MiXCR on the immunoSEQ multiplex PCR reads; one entry per CDR3 protein. The profile shows about 90,000 distinct CDR3 sequences, 85% to 95% of them singletons.

V gene TRBV29-1 combines with J gene TRBJ1-1, with D unclear. The sequence was collected from a human donor in good health. The specimen was CD8+ T cells from PBMCs. The DNA for the CDR3 is TGCAGCATCTCTTACGGGAACACTGAAGCTTTCTTT. It yields the protein CSISYGNTEAFF.